This entry lists 21 T cell receptor beta chains sequenced from one sample in a study of blood T cells in healthy people across ages. A second 7 to 11 cycle PCR used barcoded and J-beta primers. Each CDR3 protein gets one entry after TCRdb re-called the 5' RACE reads with MiXCR. The sample includes 1.6 million or so distinct CDR3 sequences, 34% of them seen just once. The sample comprised blood. These receptors came from a woman in her 30s in good health.

In this sample, this clonotype turned up once. The chain carries TRBV20-1 and TRBJ2-1, with unresolved D. The CDR3 spans 12 residues. V was clipped by 3 bases and J by 8 bases, with 11 bases between them. Germline V gene lookup returns CDR1 DFQATT and CDR2 SNEGSKA (reference sequence). The CDR3, as DNA: TGCAGTGCTAGCGTGCTGGATGATGAGCAGTTCTTC. This encodes CSASVLDDEQFF.

The V gene is TRBV27, the J gene TRBJ2-5, with D possibly called TRBD1 or TRBD2 (6 bases each). Germline assignment: CDR1 MNHEY and CDR2 SMNVEV (reference sequence). Trimming removed 6 bases from V and 5 bases from J, with 19 bases in between. The CDR3 has 15 amino acids. The CDR3: CASSHGGEQGETQYF. The CDR3 DNA follows: TGTGCCAGCAGCCACGGGGGCGAACAGGGTGAGACCCAGTACTTC.

The genes are TRBV9 and TRBJ2-7; 9 nucleotides align to TRBD2. The V gene's germline CDR1 is SGDLS and CDR2 YYNGEE. V gave up 4 bases and J gave up 7 bases; unmatched junction bases: 9. CDR3 length: 14 residues. CDR3: CASSRGDSGGEQYF. CDR3 DNA sequence: TGTGCCAGCAGCCGGGGGGATAGCGGGGGAGAGCAGTACTTC.

In this sample, this clonotype turned up a few times. The chain recombines TRBV5-1 with TRBJ2-3, with D hard to call. This CDR3 spans 14 amino acids. Deletions cut 4 bases from V and 0 bases from J, with 9 bases between. CDR1 and CDR2 from the germline V gene are SGHRS and YFSETQ. The CDR3 DNA is TGCGCCAGCAGCCCGGAGATTAGCACAGATACGCAGTATTTT. Its protein product is CASSPEISTDTQYF.

V is TRBV18 and J is TRBJ2-6; no firm D call. The CDR3 runs 14 residues. CDR1 is KGHSH and CDR2 is LQKENI in the germline V gene. Trimming took off 3 bases at V and 11 bases at J, with 14 bases between the two ends. The chain's CDR3 is CASSPPARADVLTF. CDR3 nucleotides: TGTGCCAGCTCACCTCCTGCTAGGGCGGACGTCCTGACTTTC.

The CDR3 DNA sequence: TGTGCCAGCGACATCTATTCCCGGGCCAGTAACTATGGCTACACCTTC. Translated: CASDIYSRASNYGYTF. The chain carries TRBV7-9 and TRBJ1-2, with unresolved D. CDR1 and CDR2 (germline): SEHNR, FQNEAQ (reference sequence). V was clipped by 8 bases and J by 1 base, with 20 bases between them. The CDR3 runs to 16 residues.

This chain connects TRBV2 to TRBJ1-5; D remains unclear. V lost 0 bases to trimming and J lost 0 bases, with 9 bases between them. The CDR3 extends over 16 amino acids. Germline V lookup: CDR1 SNHLY, CDR2 FYNNEI. The CDR3 loop is CASSEASGGSNQPQHF. Here the CDR3 DNA reads TGTGCCAGCAGTGAAGCGTCCGGAGGTAGCAATCAGCCCCAGCATTTT.

The chain employs TRBV7-8 and TRBJ2-1, with D possibly matching TRBD2 (5 bases). CDR1 is SGHVS and CDR2 is FQNEAQ in the germline V gene. This CDR3 is built from 13 residues. V was clipped by 5 bases and J by 9 bases, with 14 bases between them. In nucleotides, the CDR3 is TGTGCCAGCAGCCACGGGGTCGGCACTGAGCAGTTCTTC. This encodes CASSHGVGTEQFF.

As to this clonotype: One junction end does not reproduce the germline sequence, and a read error may be involved. The chain recombines TRBV7-9 with TRBJ1-4; D is unresolved. CDR1 is SEHNR and CDR2 is FQNEAQ in the germline V gene (reference sequence). The CDR3 is made up of 16 amino acids. The chain's CDR3 is CASSLGEAATSEKLFF. The CDR3 DNA reads as TGTGCCAGCAGCTTAGGGGAGGCCGCAACTAGTGAAAAACTGTTTTTT.

This clonotype turned up a few times. The chain recombines TRBV29-1 with TRBJ2-1; TRBD2 agrees at 11 bases. After removal of 6 bases from V and 6 bases from J, the junction contained 13 bases not matched to a gene. Per the germline V gene, CDR1 is SQVTM and CDR2 is ANQGSEA. The CDR3 spans 16 residues. The CDR3, as DNA: TGCAGCGTCGGGGGGATTCTAGCGGGAGGAATCAATGAGCAGTTCTTC. Translating gives CSVGGILAGGINEQFF.

This clonotype was seen a few times. The chain links TRBV7-3 to TRBJ2-3; D is perhaps TRBD1 or TRBD2 (6 bases each). The CDR3 consists of 13 residues. Germline values: CDR1 SGHTA, CDR2 FQGTGA. V gave up 10 bases and J gave up 0 bases, with 11 bases separating them. In nucleotides, the CDR3 is TGTGCCAACGGGGGCCCTAGCACAGATACGCAGTATTTT. Translated: CANGGPSTDTQYF.

The gene calls are TRBV12-3 or TRBV12-4 and TRBJ2-7, with 8 bases identical to TRBD2. The CDR3 consists of 15 residues. After removal of 0 bases from V and 3 bases from J, the junction contained 4 bases not matched to a gene. Written as DNA, the CDR3 is TGTGCCAGCAGTTTAGCCGCACTAGCGGACTACGAGCAGTACTTC. It yields the protein CASSLAALADYEQYF.

The chain employs TRBV29-1 and TRBJ1-2; perhaps TRBD1 as D (5 bases). Per germline, CDR1 SQVTM and CDR2 ANQGSEA. The CDR3 contains 12 residues. V was shortened by 5 bases and J by 6 bases, with 13 bases between the two germline ends. This CDR3 is CSVWAGGDGYTF. The CDR3 region has the DNA TGCAGCGTTTGGGCGGGGGGAGATGGCTACACCTTC. Variable domain in full (rest from reference TRBV29-1 and TRBJ1-2): SAVISQKPSRDICQRGTSLTIQCQVDSQVTMMFWYRQQPGQSLTLIATANQGSEATYESGFVIDKFPISRPNLTFSTLTVSNMSPEDSSIYLCSVWAGGDGYTFGSGTRLTVV.

The V and J genes are TRBV13 and TRBJ1-1; D is undetermined. The CDR3 totals 15 residues. Germline CDR1 PRHDT, CDR2 FYEKMQ (reference sequence). The V and J ends lost 0 bases and 0 bases respectively, with 8 bases between them. The CDR3 bases are TGTGCCAGCAGCTTAGGGGCCCTTTTGAACACTGAAGCTTTCTTT. Translated, it gives CASSLGALLNTEAFF. Based on the CDR3 plus reference TRBV13 and TRBJ1-1, the full variable domain is AAGVIQSPRHLIKEKRETATLKCYPIPRHDTVYWYQQGPGQDPQFLISFYEKMQSDKGSIPDRFSAQQFSDYHSELNMSSLELGDSALYFCASSLGALLNTEAFFGQGTRLTVV.

The chain couples TRBV6-2 or TRBV6-3 to TRBJ2-7; D is unclear. Germline lookup yields CDR1 MNHEY and CDR2 SVGEGT. V was clipped by 0 bases and J by 2 bases, with 14 bases between them. There are 16 residues in the CDR3. For the CDR3, the DNA is TGTGCCAGCAGTTACTCGAACAGATCTGTAACCTACGAGCAGTACTTC. Amino acid sequence: CASSYSNRSVTYEQYF.

This chain joins TRBV6-2 or TRBV6-3 and TRBJ1-1; D uncertain. The CDR3 has 16 amino acids. Germline-derived CDR1 and CDR2 are MNHEY and SVGEGT. Trimming took 0 bases from V and 0 from J, leaving 11 bases between them. The CDR3 here is CASSYSKVGVNTEAFF. The CDR3 coding sequence is TGTGCCAGCAGTTACTCGAAGGTAGGCGTGAACACTGAAGCTTTCTTT.

The chain employs TRBV3-1 and TRBJ2-7; 9 positions agree with TRBD2. The V segment lost 4 bases and the J segment 3 bases; nucleotides outside the gene matches: 13. CDR3 length: 17 residues. Germline V lookup: CDR1 LGHDT, CDR2 YNNKEL (reference sequence). This CDR3 is CASSPRGGAGGLYEQYF. The DNA of the CDR3 is TGTGCCAGCAGCCCCCGGGGTGGAGCGGGAGGTCTCTACGAGCAGTACTTC.

The chain couples TRBV7-8 to TRBJ2-7, with TRBD2 matching 12 bases. The CDR3 spans 18 residues. The junction had 16 bases not matched to a gene; V was cut back by 5 bases and J by 5 bases. CDR1 is SGHVS, CDR2 FQNEAQ, per germline. This chain's CDR3 is CASSPKSSSGRARNEQYF. The CDR3 coding sequence is TGTGCCAGCAGCCCGAAGTCGTCTAGCGGGAGGGCCCGGAACGAGCAGTACTTC.

DNA of the CDR3: TGCAGCGTTGTACTAGCGGCCAATGAGCAGTTCTTC. Residues: CSVVLAANEQFF. This chain joins TRBV29-1 and TRBJ2-1; the match to TRBD2 covers 8 bases. The V and J ends lost 4 bases and 6 bases, in that order; junction bases with no gene match: 2. CDR3 size: 12 residues. Germline V lookup: CDR1 SQVTM, CDR2 ANQGSEA.

The gene calls are TRBV5-1 and TRBJ2-2; D gene uncertain. CDR1 SGHRS and CDR2 YFSETQ come from the germline V gene. The length of the CDR3 is 16 residues. V was cut by 4 bases and J by 3 bases, with 16 bases left in between. CDR3 in DNA: TGCGCCAGCAGCGGACGGGTCGGAAGAGACACCGGGGAGCTGTTTTTT. Its translation: CASSGRVGRDTGELFF.

With respect to this clonotype: An end of the junction does not agree with germline; a read error may underlie this. The chain couples TRBV11-2 to TRBJ2-5; 9 nucleotides agree with TRBD2. CDR1 SGHAT and CDR2 FQNNGV come from the germline V gene. The CDR3 contains 19 residues. The CDR3 coding sequence is TGTGCCAGCAGCTTAGATCAGTTGGCTCTAGCGGGGCAGCAAGAGGCCCAGTACTTC. This codes for CASSLDQLALAGQQEAQYF. The whole variable domain, filled in from reference TRBV11-2 and TRBJ2-5, reads EAGVAQSPRYKIIEKRQSVAFWCNPISGHATLYWYQQILGQGPKLLIQFQNNGVVDDSQLPKDRFSAERLKGVDSTLKIQPAKLEDSAVYLCASSLDQLALAGQQEAQYFGPGTRLLVL.